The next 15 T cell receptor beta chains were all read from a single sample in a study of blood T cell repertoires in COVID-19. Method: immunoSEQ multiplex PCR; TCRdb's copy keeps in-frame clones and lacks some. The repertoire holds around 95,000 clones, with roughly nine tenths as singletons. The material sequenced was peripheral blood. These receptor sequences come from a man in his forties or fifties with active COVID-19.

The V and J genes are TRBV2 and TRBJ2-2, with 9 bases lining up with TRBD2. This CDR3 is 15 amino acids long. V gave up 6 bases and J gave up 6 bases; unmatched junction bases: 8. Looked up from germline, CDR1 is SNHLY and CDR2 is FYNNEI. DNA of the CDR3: TGTGCCAGCAGGGCTATAGCGGGAGTCCCCGGGGAGCTGTTTTTT. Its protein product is CASRAIAGVPGELFF. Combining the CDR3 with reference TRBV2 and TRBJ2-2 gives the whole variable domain EPEVTQTPSHQVTQMGQEVILRCVPISNHLYFYWYRQILGQKVEFLVSFYNNEISEKSEIFDDQFSVERPDGSNFTLKIRSTKLEDSAMYFCASRAIAGVPGELFFGEGSRLTVL.

CDR3: CASSVPERGQTNEQFF. The CDR3, as DNA: TGTGCCAGCAGCGTCCCGGAGCGGGGCCAGACGAATGAGCAGTTCTTC. The rearrangement joins TRBV9 to TRBJ2-1; 7 bases line up with TRBD2. After removal of 2 bases from V and 7 bases from J, the junction contained 12 bases not matched to a gene. Germline V gene lookup returns CDR1 SGDLS and CDR2 YYNGEE. This CDR3 is built from 16 residues.

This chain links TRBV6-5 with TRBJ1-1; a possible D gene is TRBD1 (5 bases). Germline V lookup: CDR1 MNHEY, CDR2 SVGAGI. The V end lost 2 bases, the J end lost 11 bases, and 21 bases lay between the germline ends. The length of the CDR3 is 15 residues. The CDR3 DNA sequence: TGTGCCAGCAGTTACCAAGGGGCCAGGGCCAGAGAGGCTTTCTTT. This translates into CASSYQGARAREAFF.

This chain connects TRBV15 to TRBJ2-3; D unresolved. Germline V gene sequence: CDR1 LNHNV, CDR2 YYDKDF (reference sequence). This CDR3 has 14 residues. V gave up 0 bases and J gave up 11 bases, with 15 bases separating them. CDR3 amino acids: CATSRDLGSARQYF. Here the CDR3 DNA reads TGTGCCACCAGCAGAGATCTCGGGTCGGCACGGCAGTATTTT.

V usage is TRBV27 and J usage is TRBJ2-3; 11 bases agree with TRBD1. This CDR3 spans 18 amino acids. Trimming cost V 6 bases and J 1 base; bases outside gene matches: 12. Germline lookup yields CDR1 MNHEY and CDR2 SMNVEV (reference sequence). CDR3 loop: CASSTRDRGTSGTDTQYF. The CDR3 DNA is TGTGCCAGCAGCACCCGGGACAGGGGGACTAGTGGCACAGATACGCAGTATTTT.

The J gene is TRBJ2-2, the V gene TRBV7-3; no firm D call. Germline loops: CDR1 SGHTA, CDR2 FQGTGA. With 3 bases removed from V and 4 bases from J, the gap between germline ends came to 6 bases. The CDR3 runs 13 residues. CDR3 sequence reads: CASSFWSTGELFF. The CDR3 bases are TGTGCCAGCAGCTTTTGGAGCACCGGGGAGCTGTTTTTT. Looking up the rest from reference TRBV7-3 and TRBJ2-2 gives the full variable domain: GAGVSQTPSNKVTEKGKYVELRCDPISGHTALYWYRQSLGQGPEFLIYFQGTGAADDSGLPNDRFFAVRPEGSVSTLKIQRTERGDSAVYLCASSFWSTGELFFGEGSRLTVL.

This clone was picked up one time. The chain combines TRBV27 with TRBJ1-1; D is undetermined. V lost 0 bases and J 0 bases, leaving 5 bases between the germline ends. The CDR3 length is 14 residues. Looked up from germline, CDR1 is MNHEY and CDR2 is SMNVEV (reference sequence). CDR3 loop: CASSLSSVNTEAFF. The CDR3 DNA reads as TGTGCCAGCAGTTTATCCTCGGTGAACACTGAAGCTTTCTTT.

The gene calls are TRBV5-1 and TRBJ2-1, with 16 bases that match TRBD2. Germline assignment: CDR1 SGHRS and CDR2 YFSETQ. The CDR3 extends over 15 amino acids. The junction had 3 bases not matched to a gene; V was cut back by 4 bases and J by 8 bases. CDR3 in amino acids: CASSQGLAGGDEQFF. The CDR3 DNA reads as TGCGCCAGCAGCCAGGGACTAGCGGGAGGGGATGAGCAGTTCTTC.

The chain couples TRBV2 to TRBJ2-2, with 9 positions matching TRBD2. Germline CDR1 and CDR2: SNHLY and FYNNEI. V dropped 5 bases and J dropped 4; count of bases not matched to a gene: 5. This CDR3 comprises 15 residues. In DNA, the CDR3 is TGTGCCAGCAGTAGGTTAGCGGGAGCCACCGGGGAGCTGTTTTTT. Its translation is CASSRLAGATGELFF.

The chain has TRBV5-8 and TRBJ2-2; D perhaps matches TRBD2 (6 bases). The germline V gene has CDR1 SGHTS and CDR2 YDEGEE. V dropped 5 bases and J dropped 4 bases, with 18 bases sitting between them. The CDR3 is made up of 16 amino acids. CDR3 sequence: CASRPGGATGTGELFF. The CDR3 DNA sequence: TGTGCCAGCAGACCCGGCGGGGCTACCGGCACCGGGGAGCTGTTTTTT.

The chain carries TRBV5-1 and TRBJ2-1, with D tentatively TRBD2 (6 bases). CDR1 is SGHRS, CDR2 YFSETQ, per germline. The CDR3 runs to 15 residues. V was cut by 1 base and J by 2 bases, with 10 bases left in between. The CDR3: CASSLILAAYNEQFF. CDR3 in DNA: TGCGCCAGCAGCTTGATCTTAGCGGCCTACAATGAGCAGTTCTTC.

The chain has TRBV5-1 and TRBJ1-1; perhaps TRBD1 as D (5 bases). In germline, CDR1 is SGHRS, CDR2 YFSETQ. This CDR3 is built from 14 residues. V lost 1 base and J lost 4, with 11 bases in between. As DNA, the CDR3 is TGCGCCAGCAGCTTGTTGGAGGGGAGCACTGAAGCTTTCTTT. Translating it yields CASSLLEGSTEAFF.

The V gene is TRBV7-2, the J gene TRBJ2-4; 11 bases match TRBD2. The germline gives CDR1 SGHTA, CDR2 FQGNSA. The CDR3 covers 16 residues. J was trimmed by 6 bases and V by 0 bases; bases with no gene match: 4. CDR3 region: CASSLASGGARNIQYF. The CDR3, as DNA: TGTGCCAGCAGCTTAGCTAGCGGGGGGGCGAGAAACATTCAGTACTTC.

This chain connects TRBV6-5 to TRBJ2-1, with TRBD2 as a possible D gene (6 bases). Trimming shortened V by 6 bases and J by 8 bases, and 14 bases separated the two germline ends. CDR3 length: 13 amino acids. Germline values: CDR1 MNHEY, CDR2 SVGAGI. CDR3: CASRTPGVHEQFF. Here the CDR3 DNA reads TGTGCCAGCAGGACTCCGGGGGTGCATGAGCAGTTCTTC.

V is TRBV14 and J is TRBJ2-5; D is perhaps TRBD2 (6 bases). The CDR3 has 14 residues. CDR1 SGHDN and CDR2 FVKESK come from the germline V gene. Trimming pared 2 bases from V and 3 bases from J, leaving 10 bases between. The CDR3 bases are TGTGCCAGCAGCCAATCCCGGGGGAAAGAGACCCAGTACTTC. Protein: CASSQSRGKETQYF.